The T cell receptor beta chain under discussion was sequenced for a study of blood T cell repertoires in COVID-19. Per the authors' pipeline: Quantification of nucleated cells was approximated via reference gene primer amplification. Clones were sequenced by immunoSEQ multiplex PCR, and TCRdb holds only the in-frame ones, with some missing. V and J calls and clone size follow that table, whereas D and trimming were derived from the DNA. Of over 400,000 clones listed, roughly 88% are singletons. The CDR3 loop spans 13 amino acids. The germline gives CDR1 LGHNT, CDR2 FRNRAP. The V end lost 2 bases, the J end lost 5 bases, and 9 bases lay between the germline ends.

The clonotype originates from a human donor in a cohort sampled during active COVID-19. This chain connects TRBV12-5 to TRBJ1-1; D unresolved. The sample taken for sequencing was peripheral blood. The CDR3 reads CASGLNGETEAFF. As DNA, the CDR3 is TGTGCTAGTGGTTTGAACGGGGAGACTGAAGCTTTCTTT.